This T cell receptor beta chain was profiled in a study of cytomegalovirus exposure and HLA in healthy donors. Study-level points and caveats: It was approximately 160 TCR beta chains that were listed as cytomegalovirus-associated. Among TCR sequences, most were rare, though some public TCRs appeared in many donors. Subsequent analysis of the approximately 110 validation repertoires found a tendency for first-cohort TCR clusters to co-occur.

On this clone: Its antigen is still unknown.

TCRdb's table, derived via immunoSEQ multiplex PCR, lists solely in-frame clones and lacks some. The sample lists around 190,000 clones; 85% were seen once. The source of this sequence is a man aged 18-30 years in good health and CMV-seropositive. The sample comprised PBMCs.

Here the CDR3 reads CAWESSRGLGETQYF. CDR3 DNA sequence: TGTGCCTGGGAGTCTTCGAGGGGGTTAGGGGAGACCCAGTACTTC. The chain uses TRBV30 and TRBJ2-5; the D gene is possibly TRBD1 (6 bases). The CDR3 is made up of 15 amino acids. Per the germline V gene, CDR1 is GTSNPN and CDR2 is SVGIG (reference sequence). With 5 bases removed from V and 5 bases from J, the gap between germline ends came to 21 bases.